The TCR beta chain described here comes from a study of beta chain features in type 1 diabetes. At the level of the study: Similarity in age, gender and cell yields was seen between patients and healthy donors. All samples together contributed approximately 100 million sorted cells for examination.

Reverse transcribing all isolated RNA meant expressed TCRB transcripts were sequenced. Deep immunoSEQ sequencing covered naive, central memory and regulatory T cell samples. Profiling relied on immunoSEQ multiplex PCR, and the TCRdb table lists in-frame clones only, not all of them. Here the sample spans 400,000 to 500,000 clones, roughly 14% being singletons. This clone was counted a few times. As yet, its antigen is unknown. Trimming pared 4 bases from V and 3 bases from J, leaving 21 bases between. Per the germline V gene, CDR1 is GTSNPN and CDR2 is SVGIG (reference sequence). The CDR3 is made up of 17 amino acids. Broader study findings: The cDNA sequencing approach could over-represent high-TCR-expressing cells.

Sequencing was performed on naive CD4+ T cells from blood. The chain uses TRBV30 and TRBJ2-2; D might be TRBD1 (7 bases). This sequence originates from a man aged 25 to 40 in good health. The CDR3 protein is CAWTPPGGREYTGELFF. CDR3 DNA: TGTGCCTGGACCCCACCAGGGGGGAGAGAATACACCGGGGAGCTGTTTTTT.